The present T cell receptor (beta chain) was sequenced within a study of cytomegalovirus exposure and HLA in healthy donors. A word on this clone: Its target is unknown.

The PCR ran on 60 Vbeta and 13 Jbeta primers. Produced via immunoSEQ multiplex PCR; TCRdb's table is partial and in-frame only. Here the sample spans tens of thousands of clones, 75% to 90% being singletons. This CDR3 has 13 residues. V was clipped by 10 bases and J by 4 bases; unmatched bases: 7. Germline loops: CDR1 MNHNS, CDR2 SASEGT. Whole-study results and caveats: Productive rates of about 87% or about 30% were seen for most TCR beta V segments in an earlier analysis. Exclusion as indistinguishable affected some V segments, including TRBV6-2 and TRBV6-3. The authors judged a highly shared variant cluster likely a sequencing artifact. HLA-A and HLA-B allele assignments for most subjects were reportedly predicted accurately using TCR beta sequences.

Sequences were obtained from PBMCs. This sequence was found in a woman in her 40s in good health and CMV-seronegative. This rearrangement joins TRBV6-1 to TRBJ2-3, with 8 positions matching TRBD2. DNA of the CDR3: TGTGCCAACCGGGGGGGGTTGGCAGATACGCAGTATTTT. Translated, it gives CANRGGLADTQYF.